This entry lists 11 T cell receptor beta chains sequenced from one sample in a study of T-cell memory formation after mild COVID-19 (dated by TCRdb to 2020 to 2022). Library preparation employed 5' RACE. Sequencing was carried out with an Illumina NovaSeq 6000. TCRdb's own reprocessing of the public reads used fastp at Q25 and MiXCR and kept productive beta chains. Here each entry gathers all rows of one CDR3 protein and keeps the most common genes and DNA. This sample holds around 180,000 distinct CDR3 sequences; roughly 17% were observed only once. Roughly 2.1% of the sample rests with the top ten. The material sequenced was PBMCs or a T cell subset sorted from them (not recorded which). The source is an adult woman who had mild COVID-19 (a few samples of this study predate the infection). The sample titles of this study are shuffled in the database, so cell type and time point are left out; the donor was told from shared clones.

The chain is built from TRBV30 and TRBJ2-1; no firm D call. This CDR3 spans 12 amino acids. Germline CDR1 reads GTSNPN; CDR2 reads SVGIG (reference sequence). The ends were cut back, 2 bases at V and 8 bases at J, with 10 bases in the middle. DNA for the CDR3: TGTGCCTGGAGTTATGGATCTTATGAGCAGTTCTTC. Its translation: CAWSYGSYEQFF.

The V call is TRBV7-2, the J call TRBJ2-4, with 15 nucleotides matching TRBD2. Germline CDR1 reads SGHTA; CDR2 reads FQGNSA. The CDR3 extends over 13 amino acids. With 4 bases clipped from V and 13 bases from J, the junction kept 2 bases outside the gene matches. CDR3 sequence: CASSSGLAGGQYF. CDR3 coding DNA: TGTGCCAGCAGCTCGGGACTAGCGGGGGGACAGTACTTC.

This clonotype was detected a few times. CDR3 residues: CSVIEGEAFF. The CDR3 DNA reads TGCAGCGTTATTGAGGGGGAAGCTTTCTTT. V is TRBV29-1 and J is TRBJ1-1, with a tentative D call TRBD1 (5 bases). The CDR3 consists of 10 residues. V was cut by 5 bases and J by 8 bases, with 9 bases left in between. The germline V gene has CDR1 SQVTM and CDR2 ANQGSEA.

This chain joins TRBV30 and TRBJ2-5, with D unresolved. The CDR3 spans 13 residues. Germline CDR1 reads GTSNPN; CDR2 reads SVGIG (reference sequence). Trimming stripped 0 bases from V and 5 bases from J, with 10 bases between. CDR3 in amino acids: CAWSVNFRETQYF. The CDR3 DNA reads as TGTGCCTGGAGTGTTAACTTCAGGGAGACCCAGTACTTC.

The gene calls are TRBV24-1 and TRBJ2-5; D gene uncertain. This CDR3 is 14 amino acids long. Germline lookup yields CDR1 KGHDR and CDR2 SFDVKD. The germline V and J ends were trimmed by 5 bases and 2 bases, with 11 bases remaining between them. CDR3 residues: CATSGVVGQETQYF. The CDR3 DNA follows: TGTGCCACCAGTGGTGTCGTCGGGCAAGAGACCCAGTACTTC.

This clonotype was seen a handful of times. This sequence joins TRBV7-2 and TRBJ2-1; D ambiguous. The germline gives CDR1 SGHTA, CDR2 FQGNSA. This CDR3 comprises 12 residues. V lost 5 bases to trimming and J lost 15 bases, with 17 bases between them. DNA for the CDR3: TGTGCCAGCAGCCTCACCTCGACGGACCGGTTCTTC. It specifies CASSLTSTDRFF. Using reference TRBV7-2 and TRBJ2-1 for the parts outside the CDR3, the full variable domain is GAGVSQSPSNKVTEKGKDVELRCDPISGHTALYWYRQSLGQGLEFLIYFQGNSAPDKSGLPSDRFSAERTGGSVSTLTIQRTQQEDSAVYLCASSLTSTDRFFGPGTRLTVL.

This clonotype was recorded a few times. CDR3 sequence: CASSSGQGNTQYF. The CDR3 bases are TGTGCCAGCAGCTCGGGACAGGGGAATACGCAGTATTTT. This chain links TRBV7-2 with TRBJ2-3, with 10 bases fitting TRBD1. CDR1 SGHTA and CDR2 FQGNSA come from the germline V gene. This CDR3 spans 13 amino acids. Unmatched junction bases numbered 2, after V lost 4 bases and J lost 7 bases.

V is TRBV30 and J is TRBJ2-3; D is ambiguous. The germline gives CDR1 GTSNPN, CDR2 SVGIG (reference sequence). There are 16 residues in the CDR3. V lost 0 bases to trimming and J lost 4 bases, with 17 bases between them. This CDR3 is CAWSVLSAPGADTQYF. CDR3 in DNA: TGTGCCTGGAGTGTACTGTCGGCCCCCGGAGCAGATACGCAGTATTTT.

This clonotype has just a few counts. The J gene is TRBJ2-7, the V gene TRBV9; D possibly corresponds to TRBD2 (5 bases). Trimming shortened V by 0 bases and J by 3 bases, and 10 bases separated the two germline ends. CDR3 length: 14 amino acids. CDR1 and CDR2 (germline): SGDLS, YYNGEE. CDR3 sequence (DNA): TGTGCCAGCAGCGTAGTAAGCGGCGGCTACGAGCAGTACTTC. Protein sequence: CASSVVSGGYEQYF.

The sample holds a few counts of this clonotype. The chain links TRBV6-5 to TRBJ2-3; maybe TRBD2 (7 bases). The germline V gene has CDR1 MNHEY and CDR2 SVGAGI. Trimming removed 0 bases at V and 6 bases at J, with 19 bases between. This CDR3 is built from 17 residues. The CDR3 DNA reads TGTGCCAGCAGTTACTCGGGGGGGCTAGCGGCGCCGGATACGCAGTATTTT. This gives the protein CASSYSGGLAAPDTQYF.

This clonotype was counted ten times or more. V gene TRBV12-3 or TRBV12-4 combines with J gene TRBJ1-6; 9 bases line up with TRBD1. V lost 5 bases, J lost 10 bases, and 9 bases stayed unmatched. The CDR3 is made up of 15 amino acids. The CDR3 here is CASSQRTGANSPLHF. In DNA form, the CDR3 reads TGTGCCAGCAGTCAGCGGACAGGGGCTAACTCACCCCTCCACTTT.